Listed below are T cell receptor beta chains from one sample, sequenced in a study of identical twins. TCRdb passed the 5' RACE reads through MiXCR, listing each CDR3 protein once. Here the sample spans hundreds of thousands of distinct CDR3 sequences, around 8.6% being singletons. This same sample was also taken into another study, of yellow fever vaccine responses in identical twins.

Sequences were obtained from PBMCs. The source of these receptors is a woman aged 18-29 years in good health. CDR3s include the opening cysteine and the closing phenylalanine or tryptophan. D genes are given only for firm matches. Not every row has a clone size; where given, it reads once, few, many or a size class.

DNA: TGTGCCAGCGGCCCGGGGGAGGGATTACAGTACTTC
CDR3: CASGPGEGLQYF
length: 12
D: TRBD2
V: TRBV7-9
size: NA
J: TRBJ2-7

DNA: TGTGCCAGCAGCCCCCGTGAGACCATATATTTT
CDR3: CASSPRETIYF
length: 11
D: NA
V: TRBV7-3
size: few
J: TRBJ1-3

DNA: TGTGCCTGGAGTCCTCTGTGGGGAACCTACGAGCAGTACTTC
CDR3: CAWSPLWGTYEQYF
length: 14
D: NA
V: TRBV30
size: NA
J: TRBJ2-7

DNA: TGTGCCAGCAGCAACGGGGTAAAAGCAGGAGGCTACACCTTC
CDR3: CASSNGVKAGGYTF
length: 14
D: NA
V: TRBV7-8
size: NA
J: TRBJ1-2

DNA: TGTGCCAGCAGCTTGTGGATAGCGGGGGCCAATGAGCAGTTCTTC
CDR3: CASSLWIAGANEQFF
length: 15
D: TRBD2
V: TRBV5-6
size: NA
J: TRBJ2-1

DNA: TGTGCCATCAGCGCGACAGGCGATGGGCGTTACAATGAGCAGTTCTTC
CDR3: CAISATGDGRYNEQFF
length: 16
D: NA
V: TRBV5-6
size: NA
J: TRBJ2-1

DNA: TGTGCCAGCAGCACCGCGGACAGGGTAGGAGAGACCCAGTACTTC
CDR3: CASSTADRVGETQYF
length: 15
D: TRBD1
V: TRBV5-6
size: NA
J: TRBJ2-5

DNA: TGTGCCAGCAGTAGAGACAGGGATGATACGCAGTATTTT
CDR3: CASSRDRDDTQYF
length: 13
D: TRBD1
V: TRBV6-4
size: few
J: TRBJ2-3

DNA: TGCAGTGCTACCCTAGGAAGAGATACCACAGATACGCAGTATTTT
CDR3: CSATLGRDTTDTQYF
length: 15
D: NA
V: TRBV20-1
size: few
J: TRBJ2-3

DNA: TGTGCCAGCAGCTCCGGGACTAGCACCTACGAGCAGTACTTC
CDR3: CASSSGTSTYEQYF
length: 14
D: TRBD2
V: TRBV3-1
size: many
J: TRBJ2-7

DNA: TGTGCCACCAGTATGGGGCAGGGGCACATTCAGTACTTC
CDR3: CATSMGQGHIQYF
length: 13
D: NA
V: TRBV24-1
size: few
J: TRBJ2-4

DNA: TGCAGCGCTTGGGACCGCGAACCCACTGGGGCCAACGTCCTGACTTTC
CDR3: CSAWDREPTGANVLTF
length: 16
D: NA
V: TRBV29-1
size: few
J: TRBJ2-6

DNA: TGTGCCAGCAGTTTCCTTCTAGCGGGGGTGAGCTACGAGCAGTACTTC
CDR3: CASSFLLAGVSYEQYF
length: 16
D: TRBD2
V: TRBV28
size: few
J: TRBJ2-7

DNA: TGTGCCAGCAGCTATGGGGCGGCCACCTACGAGCAGTACTTC
CDR3: CASSYGAATYEQYF
length: 14
D: NA
V: TRBV11-2
size: NA
J: TRBJ2-7

DNA: TGTGCCAGCAGCCGAGGACTAGCGGGGGGGCTGGGAGTGGTCCAGCAGTACTTC
CDR3: CASSRGLAGGLGVVQQYF
length: 18
D: TRBD2
V: TRBV3-1
size: NA
J: TRBJ2-7

DNA: TGTGCCAGCTCACCGGACGGACAGCTCTCCTACAATGAGCAGTTCTTC
CDR3: CASSPDGQLSYNEQFF
length: 16
D: NA
V: TRBV18
size: few
J: TRBJ2-1

DNA: TGTGCCAGCAGCCAACAGGGCTACCAAGAGACCCAGTACTTC
CDR3: CASSQQGYQETQYF
length: 14
D: NA
V: TRBV3-1
size: few
J: TRBJ2-5

DNA: TGTGCCAGCAGTTCACAACCGACTAGCGGGAGAACAGATACGCAGTATTTT
CDR3: CASSSQPTSGRTDTQYF
length: 17
D: TRBD2
V: TRBV6-5
size: few
J: TRBJ2-3

DNA: TGTGCCAGCAGTTTATCGTCTTTTGAAGCTTTCTTT
CDR3: CASSLSSFEAFF
length: 12
D: NA
V: TRBV28
size: NA
J: TRBJ1-1

DNA: TGTGCCAGCAGCGGGCGACAGGCTCTCGGAGCTTTCTTT
CDR3: CASSGRQALGAFF
length: 13
D: NA
V: TRBV7-9
size: few
J: TRBJ1-1

DNA: TGCAGTGCTAGAGTGACTCTCGGATCCTGGGATACGCAGTATTTT
CDR3: CSARVTLGSWDTQYF
length: 15
D: NA
V: TRBV20-1
size: NA
J: TRBJ2-3

DNA: TGTGCCAGCAGTATAAGCGCTAGGGTGTGGACCGGGGAGCTGTTTTTT
CDR3: CASSISARVWTGELFF
length: 16
D: NA
V: TRBV12-3/TRBV12-4
size: few
J: TRBJ2-2

DNA: TGTGCCACCCAACCGGCGGAAGCCTACGAGCAGTACTTC
CDR3: CATQPAEAYEQYF
length: 13
D: NA
V: TRBV24-1
size: NA
J: TRBJ2-7

DNA: TGTGCCATTGGCTCGGCGGGAGGATCCTACAATGAGCAGTTCTTC
CDR3: CAIGSAGGSYNEQFF
length: 15
D: TRBD2
V: TRBV10-3
size: many
J: TRBJ2-1

DNA: TGTGCCAGCAGTTTACGGGGCCTCGGTAACACAGATACGCAGTATTTT
CDR3: CASSLRGLGNTDTQYF
length: 16
D: NA
V: TRBV28
size: many
J: TRBJ2-3

DNA: TGTGCCAGCAGCTTCCAGACAGGGCGAGCGAACACCGGGGAGCTGTTTTTT
CDR3: CASSFQTGRANTGELFF
length: 17
D: TRBD1
V: TRBV7-9
size: NA
J: TRBJ2-2

DNA: TGCGCCAGCAGCTGGGGGCCTACAGATAACTATGGCTACACCTTC
CDR3: CASSWGPTDNYGYTF
length: 15
D: NA
V: TRBV5-1
size: few
J: TRBJ1-2

DNA: TGTGCCACCAGTGATCCACCGGGAGAGAGATCTAGCACAGATACGCAGTATTTT
CDR3: CATSDPPGERSSTDTQYF
length: 18
D: NA
V: TRBV24-1
size: few
J: TRBJ2-3

DNA: TGCAGCGTTGTGGGACTAGCGGGAAGGAGGGCAGATACGCAGTATTTT
CDR3: CSVVGLAGRRADTQYF
length: 16
D: TRBD2
V: TRBV29-1
size: few
J: TRBJ2-3

DNA: TGTGCCATAGCGGGAGACCAAGCCAATGAGCAGTTCTTC
CDR3: CAIAGDQANEQFF
length: 13
D: TRBD2
V: TRBV3-1
size: few
J: TRBJ2-1

DNA: TGCGCCAGCAGCTTAGCGGGGGGGCCAGGTCCCCCCTACAATGAGCAGTTCTTC
CDR3: CASSLAGGPGPPYNEQFF
length: 18
D: TRBD2
V: TRBV5-1
size: NA
J: TRBJ2-1

DNA: TGTGCCAGCAGTGGCTGGACAGGGGGCTACAATGAGCAGTTCTTC
CDR3: CASSGWTGGYNEQFF
length: 15
D: TRBD1
V: TRBV27
size: few
J: TRBJ2-1

DNA: TGCGCCAGCAGCTTGGTTCGGGGGCCAGAGGATAACTATGGCTACACCTTC
CDR3: CASSLVRGPEDNYGYTF
length: 17
D: NA
V: TRBV5-1
size: NA
J: TRBJ1-2

DNA: TGTGCCAGCAGCTTGGGTCAGAGTGAAAAACTGTTTTTT
CDR3: CASSLGQSEKLFF
length: 13
D: NA
V: TRBV5-5
size: NA
J: TRBJ1-4

DNA: TGTGCCAGCAGTGAAGGTTCCATCACAGATACGCAGTATTTT
CDR3: CASSEGSITDTQYF
length: 14
D: NA
V: TRBV2
size: NA
J: TRBJ2-3

DNA: TGCAGCGTTCGTTCCCTTTCAGGGCAGTTCTTC
CDR3: CSVRSLSGQFF
length: 11
D: NA
V: TRBV29-1
size: many
J: TRBJ2-1

DNA: TGTGCCAGCAGCTTCTTTAGCGGGGGGCTCATAGATACGCAGTATTTT
CDR3: CASSFFSGGLIDTQYF
length: 16
D: TRBD2
V: TRBV7-2
size: many
J: TRBJ2-3

DNA: TGTGCCAGCAGCCGAGGACAGGGGGTCTACGAGCAGTACTTC
CDR3: CASSRGQGVYEQYF
length: 14
D: TRBD1
V: TRBV5-8
size: many
J: TRBJ2-7

DNA: TGTGCCAGCAGCCGGAAGAACAGGTTCGGGGACTACGAGCAGTACTTC
CDR3: CASSRKNRFGDYEQYF
length: 16
D: NA
V: TRBV7-9
size: few
J: TRBJ2-7

DNA: TGCGCCAGCAGTCACAAGGACGGCAGGACCCAGTACTTC
CDR3: CASSHKDGRTQYF
length: 13
D: NA
V: TRBV5-1
size: many
J: TRBJ2-5

DNA: TGTGCCAGCAGCTTAGGTCCGACTAGCATTATTCAAGAGACCCAGTACTTC
CDR3: CASSLGPTSIIQETQYF
length: 17
D: TRBD2
V: TRBV7-8
size: NA
J: TRBJ2-5

DNA: TGCGCCAGCAGCTTCGAGGATTCACCCCTCCACTTT
CDR3: CASSFEDSPLHF
length: 12
D: NA
V: TRBV5-1
size: few
J: TRBJ1-6

DNA: TGTGCCAGCAGCAGAACCTGGGACACTAATGAAAAACTGTTTTTT
CDR3: CASSRTWDTNEKLFF
length: 15
D: NA
V: TRBV21-1
size: many
J: TRBJ1-4

DNA: TGTGCCAGCAGCCAAGATTCGGGGATGAACACTGAAGCTTTCTTT
CDR3: CASSQDSGMNTEAFF
length: 15
D: NA
V: TRBV14
size: many
J: TRBJ1-1